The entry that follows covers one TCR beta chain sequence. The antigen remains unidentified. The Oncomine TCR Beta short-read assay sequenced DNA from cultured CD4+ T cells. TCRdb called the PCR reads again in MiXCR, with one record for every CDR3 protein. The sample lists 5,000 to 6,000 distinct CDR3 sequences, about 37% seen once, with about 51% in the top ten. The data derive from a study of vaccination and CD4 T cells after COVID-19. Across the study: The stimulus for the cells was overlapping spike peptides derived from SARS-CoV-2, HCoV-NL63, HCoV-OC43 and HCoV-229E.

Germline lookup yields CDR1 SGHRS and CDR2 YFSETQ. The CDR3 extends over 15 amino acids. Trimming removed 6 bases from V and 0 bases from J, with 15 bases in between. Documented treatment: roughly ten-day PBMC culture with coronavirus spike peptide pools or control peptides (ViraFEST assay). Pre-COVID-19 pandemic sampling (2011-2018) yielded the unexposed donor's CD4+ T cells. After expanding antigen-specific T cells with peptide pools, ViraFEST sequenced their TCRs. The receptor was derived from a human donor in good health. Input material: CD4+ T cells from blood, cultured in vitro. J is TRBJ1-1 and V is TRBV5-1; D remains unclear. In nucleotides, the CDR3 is TGCGCCAGCAAGGAGGTAAGTGGGATGAACACTGAAGCTTTCTTT. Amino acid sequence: CASKEVSGMNTEAFF.